These 10 T cell receptor beta chains share one sample of origin, sequenced in a study of shared clonotypes between healthy human individuals. Here immunoSEQ multiplex PCR was the method, and the copy in TCRdb shows in-frame clones only, minus some. The data hold about 480,000 clones, with roughly 79% observed a single time. Sample: PBMCs. These receptors came from a middle-aged woman in good health. Some clones in this sample may be carry-over from other donors' samples.

The CDR3 DNA follows: TGTGCCAGCAGCCGAGACGGTAGCGGGAGCACAGATACGCAGTATTTT. Its translation is CASSRDGSGSTDTQYF. V gene TRBV11-3 combines with J gene TRBJ2-3; TRBD2 matches at 7 bases. Germline loops: CDR1 SGHNT, CDR2 YENEEA. This CDR3 is 16 amino acids long. The ends lost 5 bases at V and 0 bases at J; junction bases unmatched: 8.

The chain uses TRBV27 and TRBJ1-2; D may be TRBD1 (5 bases). Trimming pared 2 bases from V and 5 bases from J, leaving 15 bases between. CDR3 size: 15 residues. Germline-derived CDR1 and CDR2 are MNHEY and SMNVEV (reference sequence). The CDR3 reads CASSLQGDAVYGYTF. CDR3 coding DNA: TGTGCCAGCAGTTTACAGGGAGATGCCGTTTATGGCTACACCTTC.

CDR3 coding DNA: TGTGCCAGCAGCTTATTACGTGTTATCTCTGGAAACACCATATATTTT. It specifies CASSLLRVISGNTIYF. This chain connects TRBV11-2 to TRBJ1-3; no clear D. This CDR3 region has 16 residues. Trimming took 2 bases from V and 0 from J, leaving 11 bases between them. In germline, CDR1 is SGHAT, CDR2 FQNNGV.

The chain recombines TRBV11-2 with TRBJ2-5, with 7 bases aligning to TRBD1. This CDR3 contains 15 residues. Germline lookup yields CDR1 SGHAT and CDR2 FQNNGV. With V trimmed by 4 bases and J by 5 bases, 10 bases remained unmatched. In DNA form, the CDR3 reads TGTGCCAGCAGCTCGGACCTCACAGGGGACGAGACCCAGTACTTC. Translated, it gives CASSSDLTGDETQYF.

J is TRBJ2-7 and V is TRBV5-4; 12 nucleotides match TRBD2. The germline gives CDR1 SGHNT, CDR2 YYREEE (reference sequence). The CDR3 sequence is 17 residues long. J was trimmed by 2 bases and V by 4 bases; bases with no gene match: 10. The CDR3 is CASSALTGLAGPYEQYF. CDR3 sequence (DNA): TGTGCCAGCAGCGCCTTGACAGGACTAGCGGGACCCTACGAGCAGTACTTC.

The chain combines TRBV11-2 with TRBJ2-1; D is uncertain. Trimming removed 1 base from V and 5 bases from J, with 12 bases in between. The germline V gene encodes CDR1 SGHAT and CDR2 FQNNGV. The CDR3 extends over 15 amino acids. CDR3 DNA sequence: TGTGCCAGCAGCTTAGTTCAGCGTGTCAACAATGAGCAGTTCTTC. Translated: CASSLVQRVNNEQFF.

This sequence joins TRBV30 and TRBJ2-3, with TRBD1 matching 7 bases. Germline V gives CDR1 GTSNPN, CDR2 SVGIG (reference sequence). There are 13 residues in the CDR3. V shed 5 bases and J 4 bases; nucleotides not matched to a gene: 6. CDR3 protein: CAWAGGWSDTQYF. In DNA, the CDR3 is TGTGCCTGGGCAGGGGGTTGGTCAGATACGCAGTATTTT. Complete variable domain (other parts from reference TRBV30 and TRBJ2-3): SQTIHQWPATLVQPVGSPLSLECTVEGTSNPNLYWYRQAAGRGLQLLFYSVGIGQISSEVPQNLSASRPQDRQFILSSKKLLLSDSGFYLCAWAGGWSDTQYFGPGTRLTVL.

The CDR3 sequence: CASSLGPPGQGNQPQHF. The CDR3 nucleotides read TGTGCCAGCAGCTTAGGCCCTCCGGGACAGGGCAATCAGCCCCAGCATTTT. V gene TRBV7-2 combines with J gene TRBJ1-5; 8 bases map to TRBD1. Germline V gives CDR1 SGHTA, CDR2 FQGNSA. The junction had 7 bases not matched to a gene; V was cut back by 1 base and J by 2 bases. This CDR3 region has 17 residues.

The V and J genes are TRBV6-1 and TRBJ2-1, with 9 nucleotides matching TRBD2. CDR3 length: 15 amino acids. V trimming: 3 bases; J trimming: 3 bases; junction bases outside the gene matches: 3. Per germline, CDR1 MNHNS and CDR2 SASEGT. This CDR3 reads CASSDNSGSYNEQFF. The CDR3 DNA sequence: TGTGCCAGCAGTGATAATAGCGGGAGCTACAATGAGCAGTTCTTC.

This chain connects TRBV7-9 to TRBJ2-1; tentative D call: TRBD2 (6 bases). CDR1 and CDR2 (germline): SEHNR, FQNEAQ (reference sequence). The CDR3 loop spans 13 amino acids. The germline V and J ends were trimmed by 1 base and 13 bases, with 14 bases remaining between them. The CDR3 sequence: CASSLGGRDSQFF. Written as DNA, the CDR3 is TGTGCCAGCAGCTTAGGGGGTCGGGACTCCCAGTTCTTC.